The rows below give T cell receptor beta chains drawn from one sample of a study of T cell responses to AZD1222 COVID-19 vaccine. The data were produced by immunoSEQ multiplex PCR, yet TCRdb's version contains in-frame clones alone and is incomplete. The table includes approximately 52,000 clones, approximately 88% detected once. This material consisted of peripheral blood, taken 28 days after the second AZD1222 dose. The source is an adult who received the AZD1222 COVID-19 vaccine. CDR3s include the opening cysteine and the closing phenylalanine or tryptophan. The order of the fields is V gene, J gene, CDR3 protein.

TRBV6-2/TRBV6-3	TRBJ1-2	CASSYSGGVPSGYTF
TRBV27	TRBJ2-1	CASSQTSGRAVSYNEQFF
TRBV2	TRBJ2-1	CASSRSGRLNNEQFF
TRBV24-1	TRBJ1-6	CATPPWKAGNSPLHF
TRBV11-2	TRBJ2-1	CASSLVSLSSYNEQFF
TRBV29-1	TRBJ2-7	CSASEGTYEQYF
TRBV4-2	TRBJ2-7	CASSQATWGPSYEQYF
TRBV10-3	TRBJ2-1	CAISESTTYNEQFF
TRBV4-1	TRBJ1-2	CASSQGFDAGQSGYTF
TRBV5-5	TRBJ2-7	CASSAPELAAYEQYF
TRBV29-1	TRBJ1-2	CSVRETGARGYTF
TRBV28	TRBJ1-5	CASSHNPSGTGGNQPQHF
TRBV2	TRBJ2-1	CASSGTWSSNEQFF
TRBV7-6	TRBJ2-1	CASSLNPGTNVNEQFF
TRBV5-4	TRBJ2-2	CASSPGGGTLRGELFF
TRBV28	TRBJ1-5	CASSFRGYQPQHF
TRBV3-1/TRBV3-2	TRBJ2-3	CASSQGPGLAADTQYF
TRBV10-3	TRBJ1-5	CAISEGAKGASNQPQHF
TRBV6-4	TRBJ2-5	CASSDSGTGGRQETQYF
TRBV14	TRBJ2-1	CASSRRDRGPVNEQFF
TRBV5-1	TRBJ2-1	CASSFQGDSYNEQFF
TRBV18	TRBJ1-2	CASSPQGDLYGYTF
TRBV29-1	TRBJ2-2	CSADGGANTGELFF
TRBV10-3	TRBJ2-6	CAISERGREGSGANVLTF
TRBV2	TRBJ2-7	CASSPVAEQYF
TRBV6-4	TRBJ2-7	CASSGRLAGGPNYEQYF
TRBV6-1	TRBJ2-7	CASSEGGTGFYEQYF
TRBV5-1	TRBJ2-7	CASSVRDSSYEQYF
TRBV2	TRBJ1-4	CASSEIQGRRNEKLFF
TRBV19	TRBJ2-7	CASIATRGEQYF
TRBV6-1	TRBJ1-3	CASSENRGGGNTIYF
TRBV27	TRBJ1-5	CASSRTAIRGNQPQHF
TRBV6-1	TRBJ2-3	CASSEGQGPMSTDTQYF
TRBV15	TRBJ1-5	CATSRDSGTGVGNQPQHF
TRBV1	TRBJ2-7	CTSSPRQVPRDEQYF
TRBV2	TRBJ2-2	CASSWSGIGELFF
TRBV7-6	TRBJ1-1	CASSLPGNAEAFF
TRBV24-1	TRBJ2-2	CATSPAGVATGELFF
TRBV5-1	TRBJ2-1	CASSLGREYNEQFF
TRBV6-4	TRBJ1-5	CASPGQGGQPQHF
TRBV5-1	TRBJ2-7	CASSPIGLADPYEQYF
TRBV19	TRBJ1-5	CASSIDSTNGQPQHF
TRBV9	TRBJ1-1	CASSPRGGLNTEAFF
TRBV10-2	TRBJ2-4	CASSDPAKNIQYF
TRBV7-2	TRBJ1-4	CATGRPNEKLFF
TRBV5-5	TRBJ2-6	CASSPQASGANVLTF
TRBV9	TRBJ1-2	CASSSGASSGYGYTF
TRBV4-1	TRBJ1-3	CASSQDRRGPSGNTIYF
TRBV9	TRBJ2-7	CASSVGPKGPYEQYF
TRBV5-1	TRBJ1-1	CASSSVPNTEAFF
TRBV28	TRBJ2-3	CASSSVADTQYF
TRBV5-6	TRBJ1-2	CASSLASSSYGYTF
TRBV5-1	TRBJ1-3	CASAVTSGNTIYF
TRBV9	TRBJ1-3	CASSVEGGGAGRSGNTIYF
TRBV23-1	TRBJ2-7	CASSQSYIGLVVYYYEQYF
TRBV9	TRBJ2-5	CASSVLSGTSGTETQYF
TRBV6-1	TRBJ2-1	CASSESPGLSYNEQFF
TRBV28	TRBJ2-1	CASLNGGLDYNEQFF
TRBV2	TRBJ2-7	CASSDISGNWNEQYF
TRBV5-6	TRBJ1-4	CASSLLSGALNEKLFF